This TCR beta chain was documented in a study of OX40 agonist ivuxolimab in advanced cancers. Study outcomes and limitations: Some nonresponders additionally presented with little normalized T-cell clonal expansion. Researchers report that CD8+ T cells had, on average, more expanded clones than CD4+. The antigens recognized by the expanded peripheral T cells, that is their antigen specificity, were not determined.

Looked up from germline, CDR1 is MNHEY and CDR2 is SVGAGI. CDR3 length: 13 amino acids. V lost 8 bases and J 7 bases, leaving 15 bases between the germline ends. Produced via immunoSEQ multiplex PCR; TCRdb's table is partial and in-frame only. The repertoire holds roughly 70,000 clones, with more than 80% as singletons. This clone was counted a few times. Antigen: not known. Patients with autoimmune history or systemic immunosuppression were excluded. V gene TRBV6-5 combines with J gene TRBJ1-5; possible D gene TRBD1, 5 bases. Sequenced material: CD4+ or CD8+ T cells sorted from blood, taken in a trial of the OX40 agonist ivuxolimab. This TCR was recovered from an adult with an advanced solid tumor such as melanoma, head and neck, liver or kidney cancer. The CDR3: CASHGRGGQPQHF. DNA of the CDR3: TGTGCCAGCCACGGGAGGGGAGGACAGCCCCAGCATTTT.